These T cell receptor beta chains were read from a single sample in a study of cytomegalovirus exposure and HLA in healthy donors. Here immunoSEQ multiplex PCR was the method, and the copy in TCRdb shows in-frame clones only, minus some. The sample records 110,000 to 150,000 clones, 70% being singletons. What was sequenced was PBMCs. Receptors were obtained from a woman aged 55-70 years in good health and CMV-seropositive. CDR3s include the opening cysteine and the closing phenylalanine or tryptophan. The order of the fields is J gene, V gene, CDR3 length, CDR3 protein.

TRBJ2-3,TRBV7-9,14,CASSPGVAPDTQYF
TRBJ1-1,TRBV10-3,14,CAITRTGSSTEAFF
TRBJ2-5,TRBV7-9,15,CASSLGLAGLETQYF
TRBJ2-5,TRBV29-1,13,CSVERTGGKTQYF
TRBJ1-5,TRBV27,16,CASSLDRGSSNQPQHF
TRBJ1-4,TRBV5-1,15,CASSYSHLTNEKLFF
TRBJ2-7,TRBV7-9,15,CASSPEGGAGYEQYF
TRBJ1-2,TRBV28,12,CASSQGNYGYTF
TRBJ1-4,TRBV28,14,CASNTRGLNEKLFF
TRBJ2-7,TRBV7-9,13,CASSLAIVYEQYF
TRBJ2-5,TRBV4-1,15,CASSHPGLGGETQYF
TRBJ2-5,TRBV19,12,CASGTGGETQYF
TRBJ2-1,TRBV5-4,11,CASSEGTRQFF
TRBJ2-5,TRBV10-3,17,CAISGTSGRAYQETQYF
TRBJ2-5,TRBV5-4,17,CASSLGGTGRTQETQYF
TRBJ2-1,TRBV7-3,15,CASSSTPGLASEQFF
TRBJ1-2,TRBV19,15,CASSPTTGVRYGYTF
TRBJ2-2,TRBV28,15,CASTQPGLAVGELFF
TRBJ2-5,TRBV7-9,15,CASSLGGLAEGPQYF
TRBJ2-3,TRBV10-3,11,CATRGGDTQYF
TRBJ2-3,TRBV18,16,CASSPIAGGPGDTQYF
TRBJ2-5,TRBV6-6,15,CASSYAGRGQETQYF
TRBJ1-6,TRBV18,15,CASSSEGNNNSPLHF
TRBJ2-5,TRBV7-3,15,CASSSNTGRKETQYF
TRBJ1-2,TRBV6-1,12,CASRDYRDGYTF
TRBJ1-1,TRBV18,15,CASSPEGGENTEAFF
TRBJ2-7,TRBV11-3,17,CASSLEEPSSLSYEQYF
TRBJ1-1,TRBV30,15,CAWSVTSSVNTEAFF
TRBJ1-5,TRBV20-1,10,CSAGVEPQHF
TRBJ2-7,TRBV27,14,CASRYNGGVYEQYF
TRBJ2-3,TRBV15,16,CASLSGTGAGTDTQYF
TRBJ2-6,TRBV6-1,18,CASSEVQGSRSGANVLTF
TRBJ1-1,TRBV2,16,CASSKDRAPMNTEAFF
TRBJ1-2,TRBV11-2,13,CASRRTGNYGYTF
TRBJ1-1,TRBV25-1,13,CASSEGGGTEAFF
TRBJ1-2,TRBV6-6,14,CASSSAAGRDSYTF
TRBJ1-2,TRBV19,16,CASSTRAGAANYGYTF
TRBJ2-1,TRBV5-4,15,CASSSGTSGYNEQFF
TRBJ1-2,TRBV27,19,CASTTNPSGTGGANYGYTF
TRBJ2-2,TRBV5-1,14,CASSPDSNTGELFF
TRBJ1-3,TRBV6-1,14,CASLFSGTGNTIYF
TRBJ2-7,TRBV25-1,12,CASRGLAGEQYF
TRBJ1-5,TRBV19,16,CASSIDGRPAGQPQHF
TRBJ2-2,TRBV28,13,CASSLSYTGELFF
TRBJ2-7,TRBV10-3,14,CAISPGQGEYEQYF
TRBJ1-2,TRBV21-1,13,CASSNLQGPGYTF
TRBJ2-1,TRBV7-3,13,CASSPSAMTEQFF
TRBJ1-5,TRBV6-1,13,CASSEGDEQPQHF
TRBJ1-4,TRBV5-1,14,CASSPGTGAEKLFF
TRBJ1-2,TRBV10-3,13,CAAGTGGISGYTF
TRBJ2-1,TRBV10-3,14,CATDQREGRNEQFF